This paragraph covers one T cell receptor beta chain sequence. The PCR contained 60 Vbeta and 13 Jbeta primers. Clones were read by immunoSEQ multiplex PCR, and TCRdb kept only the in-frame ones, dropping some. This sample carries roughly 200,000 clones, around three quarters of them seen once, and the ten largest clones take 0.69%. These data originate in a study of cytomegalovirus exposure and HLA in healthy donors. V was clipped by 8 bases and J by 6 bases; unmatched bases: 6. CDR3 length: 12 residues. Germline CDR1 reads SNHLY; CDR2 reads FYNNEI. In nominal health when sampled, donors likely had unrecorded immune exposures nonetheless.

Sequences were obtained from PBMCs. The gene calls are TRBV2 and TRBJ2-7, with 8 nucleotides matching TRBD1. This TCR was recovered from a woman aged 40 to 49 in good health and CMV-seronegative. In DNA, the CDR3 is TGTGCCAGCGAGACAGGGGAGAGCGAGCAGTACTTC. This sequence encodes CASETGESEQYF.